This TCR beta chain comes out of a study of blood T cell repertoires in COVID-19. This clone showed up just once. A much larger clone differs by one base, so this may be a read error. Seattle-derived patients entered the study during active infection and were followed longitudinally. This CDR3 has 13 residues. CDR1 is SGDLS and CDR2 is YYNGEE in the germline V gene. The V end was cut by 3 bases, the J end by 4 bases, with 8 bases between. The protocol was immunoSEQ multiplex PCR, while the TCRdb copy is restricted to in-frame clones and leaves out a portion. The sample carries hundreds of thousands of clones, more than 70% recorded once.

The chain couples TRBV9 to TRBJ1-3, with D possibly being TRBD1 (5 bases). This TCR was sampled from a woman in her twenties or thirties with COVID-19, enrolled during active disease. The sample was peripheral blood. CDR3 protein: CASSENRGNTIYF. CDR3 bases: TGTGCCAGCAGCGAAAACAGGGGAAACACCATATATTTT.